Listed here are 13 T cell receptor beta chains from one sample, sequenced in a study of regulatory T cells in long-lasting Graves disease. Time point specified: persistent/refractory GD, antithyroid drugs over 5 years with positive TRAb. Extracted RNA from PBMCs served as the source of the TCR library. With iRepertoire HTBI primers and Arm-PCR of CDR3 regions, TCR beta libraries were built. TCRdb processed the multiplex PCR reads anew with MiXCR; each CDR3 protein has one entry. The sample yields 450,000 or so distinct CDR3 sequences, around 20% seen once. The specimen was peripheral blood mononuclear cells (PBMCs), collected when the disease was refractory, from a patient treated with antithyroid drugs. The source is a female donor with Graves disease.

This clonotype was seen many times. This sequence joins TRBV6-1 and TRBJ2-3; 8 bases match TRBD2. This CDR3 has 16 residues. V lost 5 bases, J lost 6 bases, and 13 bases stayed unmatched. Germline CDR1 reads MNHNS; CDR2 reads SASEGT. CDR3 sequence reads: CASSHLTSAVADTQYF. CDR3 DNA sequence: TGTGCCAGCAGTCATCTGACTAGCGCCGTTGCGGATACGCAGTATTTT.

This clonotype was detected ten times or more. The junction does not match germline at one end; this may be a read error. The chain carries TRBV28 and TRBJ2-7; unclear D gene. This CDR3 spans 10 amino acids. The germline V gene has CDR1 MDHEN and CDR2 SYDVKM. This chain's CDR3 is CASSNGRANF. The CDR3 DNA is TGTGCCAGCAGCAATGGCCGGGCCAACTTC.

This clonotype has a handful of counts. The rearrangement joins TRBV7-3 to TRBJ1-1; D not resolved. In germline, CDR1 is SGHTA, CDR2 FQGTGA. The CDR3 contains 13 residues. The V end lost 1 base, the J end lost 8 bases, and 11 bases lay between the germline ends. The CDR3 DNA reads as TGTGCCAGCAGCTTAAGCAATTTGGCGGAAGCTTTCTTT. It translates to CASSLSNLAEAFF. Filled out from reference TRBV7-3 and TRBJ1-1, the complete variable domain reads GAGVSQTPSNKVTEKGKYVELRCDPISGHTALYWYRQSLGQGPEFLIYFQGTGAADDSGLPNDRFFAVRPEGSVSTLKIQRTERGDSAVYLCASSLSNLAEAFFGQGTRLTVV.

The V gene is TRBV19, the J gene TRBJ2-1; D gene ambiguous. Germline CDR1 LNHDA, CDR2 SQIVND (reference sequence). Trimming left V 3 bases short and J 5 bases short, with 8 bases between. The CDR3 runs 13 residues. CDR3 amino acids: CASSISLNNEQFF. The CDR3 bases are TGTGCCAGTAGTATCTCGCTAAACAATGAGCAGTTCTTC. Full variable domain (missing parts from reference TRBV19 and TRBJ2-1): DGGITQSPKYLFRKEGQNVTLSCEQNLNHDAMYWYRQDPGQGLRLIYYSQIVNDFQKGDIAEGYSVSREKKESFPLTVTSAQKNPTAFYLCASSISLNNEQFFGPGTRLTVL.

CDR3 in amino acids: CASSLAMRGINYGYTF. For the CDR3, the DNA is TGTGCCAGCAGCTTGGCTATGAGAGGGATTAACTATGGCTACACCTTC. V and J are TRBV5-5 and TRBJ1-2; no reliable D call. The ends were cut back, 0 bases at V and 1 base at J, with 13 bases in the middle. The CDR3 sequence is 16 residues long. CDR1 SGHKS and CDR2 YYEKEE come from the germline V gene (reference sequence).

This clonotype has a count of ten or more. This sequence joins TRBV2 and TRBJ2-1; D might be TRBD1 (5 bases). Trimming pared 8 bases from V and 2 bases from J, leaving 10 bases between. The CDR3 spans 13 residues. Germline V gene sequence: CDR1 SNHLY, CDR2 FYNNEI. The CDR3 region has the DNA TGTGCCAGCCAGGGCGGAGCCTACAATGAGCAGTTCTTC. As protein: CASQGGAYNEQFF.

This clonotype has ten or more counts. This chain joins TRBV20-1 and TRBJ2-5; D is possibly TRBD1 or TRBD2 (5 bases each). The ends were cut back, 3 bases at V and 5 bases at J, with 16 bases in the middle. Germline V CDR1 and CDR2: DFQATT, SNEGSKA (reference sequence). This CDR3 is built from 14 residues. The CDR3 reads CSASGAAVTETQYF. The CDR3, as DNA: TGCAGTGCTAGCGGGGCAGCAGTAACGGAGACCCAGTACTTC.

This clonotype was detected a few times. V gene TRBV11-2 combines with J gene TRBJ2-7; 7 bases are a match to TRBD2. This CDR3 has 14 amino acids. V was pared by 3 bases and J by 4 bases, with 6 bases of the junction left unmatched. Germline assignment: CDR1 SGHAT and CDR2 FQNNGV. The CDR3 sequence: CASSFGGIGYEQYF. Here the CDR3 DNA reads TGTGCCAGCAGCTTCGGGGGGATCGGATACGAGCAGTACTTC.

V and J are TRBV24-1 and TRBJ2-7, with D possibly TRBD2 on 6 matching bases. V was pared by 4 bases and J by 5 bases, with 11 bases between. The CDR3 length is 13 residues. CDR1 is KGHDR, CDR2 SFDVKD, per germline. CDR3 nucleotide sequence: TGTGCCACCAGTGACGGGAGTAGCGACGAGCAGTACTTC. It yields the protein CATSDGSSDEQYF.

Only a few counts were recorded for this clonotype. The chain joins TRBV19 to TRBJ2-7, with 9 bases matching TRBD1. The CDR3 covers 14 residues. Trimming took 3 bases from V and 1 from J; bases not matched to a gene: 1. Germline V lookup: CDR1 LNHDA, CDR2 SQIVND (reference sequence). The CDR3 sequence is CASSMTGGSYEQYF. The CDR3 coding sequence is TGTGCCAGTAGTATGACAGGGGGATCCTACGAGCAGTACTTC.

Note on this clonotype: A much larger clonotype is one base distant, so this may be a read error. The chain couples TRBV27 to TRBJ1-4; no firm D call. The germline V gene encodes CDR1 MNHEY and CDR2 SMNVEV (reference sequence). The CDR3 loop spans 15 amino acids. CDR3 protein: CAGSPLGMNLKKLFF. The DNA for the CDR3 is TGTGCCGGCAGCCCATTGGGGATGAATTTGAAAAAACTGTTTTTT.

In its sample, this clonotype was seen many times. The chain carries TRBV12-3 or TRBV12-4 and TRBJ1-5; D possibly corresponds to TRBD1 (6 bases). Trimming left V 2 bases short and J 6 bases short, with 8 bases between. The CDR3 extends over 13 amino acids. In DNA form, the CDR3 reads TGTGCCAGCAGTTTACAGGGGAGTCAGCCCCAGCATTTT. As protein: CASSLQGSQPQHF.

The chain recombines TRBV7-2 with TRBJ2-3, with D perhaps assigned TRBD1 or TRBD2 (6 bases each). Germline lookup yields CDR1 SGHTA and CDR2 FQGNSA. CDR3 length equals 14 residues. V lost 1 base and J lost 4, with 9 bases in between. This CDR3 reads CASSLGGAPDTQYF. The CDR3, as DNA: TGTGCCAGCAGCTTAGGGGGGGCCCCAGATACGCAGTATTTT.